The clone carrying this TCR beta chain was observed at least ten times. The antigen is unknown. A junction boundary mismatches the germline segment, possibly from a read error. These data are taken from a study of breast tumors, draining lymph nodes, adjacent tissues. Whole-study results and caveats: Tumor T cell lymph node origin was a supported hypothesis, not proven. The data were judged consistent with most tumor T cells coming from lymph node and expanding in tumor. Tumor TCR diversity was below lymph nodes but above nontumor tissue.

TCRdb used MiXCR to reprocess the multiplex PCR reads, holding one entry per CDR3 protein. Of 170,000 or so distinct CDR3 sequences in the sample, about 33% are singletons; the top ten hold 3.5% to 4.5%. The lymph nodes were axillary draining lymph nodes from breast cancer patients. The sequenced sample consisted of axillary lymph node tissue. The clonotype comes from a female donor with breast cancer. Some clones in this sample may be carry-over from other donors' samples.

In DNA form, the CDR3 reads TGCAGCGTGGAAGGTAGCGGGAGGGCCAGAGATACGCAGTATTTT. It codes for CSVEGSGRARDTQYF. The chain carries TRBV29-1 and TRBJ2-3; 11 bases match TRBD2. This CDR3 spans 15 amino acids. Germline lookup yields CDR1 SQVTM and CDR2 ANQGSEA.